This T cell receptor beta chain derives from a study of T cell responses to AZD1222 COVID-19 vaccine. Libraries were prepared by immunoSEQ multiplex PCR; TCRdb keeps only in-frame clonotypes and omits some of them. This sample yields some 130,000 clones, of which around 84% are seen a single time; roughly 4.3% belongs to the top ten. The V gene's germline CDR1 is SGHDN and CDR2 FVKESK. The CDR3 spans 17 residues. With 9 bases clipped from V and 1 base from J, the junction kept 12 bases outside the gene matches. This clone was observed a few times. V and J are TRBV14 and TRBJ2-7; 13 positions match TRBD2. Sequences were derived from peripheral blood, sampled on day 0 of AZD1222 vaccination. The sequence was collected from an adult in good health. CDR3 sequence: CARFPGLAGLGSYEQYF. CDR3 in DNA: TGTGCCAGATTCCCGGGACTAGCGGGGTTGGGATCCTACGAGCAGTACTTC.